The 23 T cell receptor beta chains reported below all come from one sample, sequenced in a study of post-analysis software for immune sequencing data (dated by TCRdb to the mid-2010s). Study-wide findings and limitations: Patients showed significantly higher frequencies than controls for a handful of TRBV segments, among them TRBV5-6, TRBV5-1 and TRBV20-1.

Libraries were made using PCR. The run used an Illumina HiSeq 2500. To reduce PCR and sequencing biases, unique molecular identifiers were built into the TCR beta cDNA libraries. TCRdb applied fastp at Q25 and MiXCR to the public reads, then kept only in-frame beta chains. Identical CDR3 protein sequences are pooled into one entry, listed with their most common genes and DNA. The sample records roughly 580,000 distinct CDR3 sequences, roughly 45% of which are singletons. Under 2% of the sample is taken by the ten largest. These receptors have no known antigen. The sequenced sample consisted of blood. The receptors come from a girl between 5 and 17 years old with multiple sclerosis.

This rearrangement joins TRBV11-3 to TRBJ2-3; 8 positions agree with TRBD1. Germline V gene data show CDR1 as SGHNT and CDR2 as YENEEA. The length of the CDR3 is 15 residues. The J segment lost 5 bases and the V segment lost 5 bases, leaving 9 bases of the junction unmatched. CDR3 sequence (DNA): TGTGCCAGCAGCCCACGGGACAGGAAATTAGATACGCAGTATTTT. This codes for CASSPRDRKLDTQYF.

DNA of the CDR3: TGCAGTGCTGGGGACGGGGATGGCTACACCTTC. Amino acids: CSAGDGDGYTF. This chain connects TRBV20-1 to TRBJ1-2, with D possibly TRBD1 on 5 matching bases. V shed 5 bases and J shed 6 bases, with 10 bases lying between them. Per the germline V gene, CDR1 is DFQATT and CDR2 is SNEGSKA (reference sequence). The CDR3 totals 11 residues.

This clonotype was seen a single time. The gene calls are TRBV20-1 and TRBJ2-1; 7 bases match TRBD2. CDR3 length: 12 amino acids. Per the germline V gene, CDR1 is DFQATT and CDR2 is SNEGSKA (reference sequence). With 6 bases clipped from V and 9 bases from J, the junction kept 8 bases outside the gene matches. DNA of the CDR3: TGCAGTGCCCTACGCGGCGGGGGTGAGCAGTTCTTC. It codes for CSALRGGGEQFF.

This chain connects TRBV12-3 or TRBV12-4 to TRBJ2-3, with TRBD1 identical over 8 bases. The V gene end was trimmed by 6 bases and the J gene end by 0 bases; junction bases not matched to a gene: 8. The CDR3 spans 16 residues. The CDR3, as DNA: TGTGCCAGCAGCAACCAGGGGGCTTCTAGCACAGATACGCAGTATTTT. It yields the protein CASSNQGASSTDTQYF.

CDR3 DNA: TGCAGTGCTAGAGGGCCAGGGGATAGCTCCTACAATGAGCAGTTCTTC. Translation: CSARGPGDSSYNEQFF. The chain combines TRBV20-1 with TRBJ2-1, with D perhaps matching TRBD1 (6 bases). From germline, CDR1 is DFQATT and CDR2 SNEGSKA (reference sequence). The CDR3 contains 16 residues. Trimming shortened V by 1 base and J by 0 bases, and 13 bases separated the two germline ends.

The gene calls are TRBV6-5 and TRBJ1-6; D call uncertain. CDR1 and CDR2 from the germline V gene are MNHEY and SVGAGI. This CDR3 has 13 amino acids. Trimming took 6 bases from V and 9 from J, leaving 12 bases between them. CDR3 DNA sequence: TGTGCCAGCAGCAGGAGTAAAGGTTCACCCCTCCACTTT. It translates to CASSRSKGSPLHF.

The chain couples TRBV12-3 or TRBV12-4 to TRBJ1-6; 7 nucleotides match TRBD1. This CDR3 contains 14 residues. The ends lost 6 bases at V and 7 bases at J; junction bases unmatched: 6. DNA of the CDR3: TGTGCCAGCAGCCCGCCGGGACAGAATTCACCCCTCCACTTT. Translated: CASSPPGQNSPLHF.

The chain couples TRBV5-1 to TRBJ1-2; a weak D match, TRBD1 (6 bases). Trimming cost V 5 bases and J 2 bases, with 16 bases left between them. This CDR3 contains 15 residues. Germline V CDR1 and CDR2: SGHRS, YFSETQ. The CDR3 protein is CASSSAQGTNYGYTF. CDR3 DNA sequence: TGCGCCAGCAGTTCGGCCCAGGGGACCAACTATGGCTACACCTTC.

This clonotype turned up a few times. The J gene is TRBJ2-1, the V gene TRBV5-6; D is perhaps TRBD1 (5 bases). With 0 bases removed from V and 5 bases from J, the gap between germline ends came to 9 bases. CDR1 is SGHDT and CDR2 is YYEEEE in the germline V gene. This CDR3 comprises 14 residues. CDR3 bases: TGTGCCAGCAGCTTGGAGATAGGGGACAATGAGCAGTTCTTC. Its protein is CASSLEIGDNEQFF.

The genes are TRBV29-1 and TRBJ1-5, with 9 positions matching TRBD1. Unmatched junction bases numbered 6, after V lost 5 bases and J lost 7 bases. There are 13 residues in the CDR3. Germline V gives CDR1 SQVTM, CDR2 ANQGSEA. CDR3 residues: CSVRDRGTQPQHF. CDR3 sequence (DNA): TGCAGCGTTAGAGACAGGGGGACGCAGCCCCAGCATTTT.

This clonotype occurred many times. This chain links TRBV5-1 with TRBJ2-5; 14 bases fit TRBD2. Trimming cost V 4 bases and J 2 bases; bases outside gene matches: 1. The CDR3 contains 15 residues. Germline CDR1 SGHRS, CDR2 YFSETQ. This CDR3 is CASSRTSGGQETQYF. The CDR3 coding sequence is TGCGCCAGCAGCCGGACTAGCGGGGGGCAAGAGACCCAGTACTTC.

This clonotype is a singleton in its sample. The J gene is TRBJ2-7, the V gene TRBV2; D perhaps matches TRBD1 (6 bases). Trimming removed 5 bases at V and 4 bases at J, with 18 bases between. The CDR3 runs to 15 residues. Looked up from germline, CDR1 is SNHLY and CDR2 is FYNNEI. The CDR3 DNA sequence: TGTGCCAGCAGTCAATCGGACAACCAGGGGTACGAGCAGTACTTC. The encoded protein is CASSQSDNQGYEQYF. Drawing the rest from reference TRBV2 and TRBJ2-7, the complete variable domain is EPEVTQTPSHQVTQMGQEVILRCVPISNHLYFYWYRQILGQKVEFLVSFYNNEISEKSEIFDDQFSVERPDGSNFTLKIRSTKLEDSAMYFCASSQSDNQGYEQYFGPGTRLTVT.

This clonotype was detected only a few times. The chain recombines TRBV7-8 with TRBJ1-2; TRBD1 agrees at 8 bases. The CDR3 has 14 residues. The V gene's germline CDR1 is SGHVS and CDR2 FQNEAQ. V shed 4 bases and J 4 bases; nucleotides not matched to a gene: 5. The CDR3, as DNA: TGTGCCAGCAGCTCAGGACAGGGTTTCTATGGCTACACCTTC. Translation gives CASSSGQGFYGYTF. The whole variable domain, remainder taken from reference TRBV7-8 and TRBJ1-2, is GAGVSQSPRYKVAKRGQDVALRCDPISGHVSLFWYQQALGQGPEFLTYFQNEAQLDKSGLPSDRFFAERPEGSVSTLKIQRTQQEDSAVYLCASSSGQGFYGYTFGSGTRLTVV.

The table lists this clonotype with a few counts. This chain links TRBV7-2 with TRBJ2-3; no clear D. Germline values: CDR1 SGHTA, CDR2 FQGNSA. V lost 3 bases and J lost 0, with 13 bases in between. This CDR3 comprises 16 residues. As DNA, the CDR3 is TGTGCCAGCAGCTTCACCCGGCTAGTGAGCACAGATACGCAGTATTTT. This encodes CASSFTRLVSTDTQYF.

This sequence joins TRBV24-1 and TRBJ2-5, with TRBD2 matching 10 bases. Germline assignment: CDR1 KGHDR and CDR2 SFDVKD. The J segment lost 3 bases and the V segment lost 0 bases, leaving 6 bases of the junction unmatched. The CDR3 runs to 17 residues. The CDR3 spells CATSDLGVAGGEETQYF. Here the CDR3 DNA reads TGTGCCACCAGTGATTTGGGGGTAGCGGGAGGTGAAGAGACCCAGTACTTC.

This sequence joins TRBV6-9 and TRBJ2-5; possible D gene TRBD1, 5 bases. V dropped 6 bases and J dropped 4 bases, with 9 bases sitting between them. The CDR3 is 12 residues long. The germline CDR1 and CDR2 sequences are MNHGY and SVAAGI. CDR3 coding DNA: TGTGCCAGCAGAGCAAGGGGAGAGACCCAGTACTTC. It codes for CASRARGETQYF.

Only one count was recorded for this clonotype. The germline gene is not matched at one end of the junction; a read error may be the cause. The V gene is TRBV5-1, the J gene TRBJ2-5, with D perhaps matching TRBD2 (5 bases). The CDR3 spans 14 residues. In germline, CDR1 is SGHRS, CDR2 YFSETQ. The CDR3 region is CASSLWEFGETQYF. The DNA for the CDR3 is TGTGCCAGCAGCTTGTGGGAGTTTGGGGAGACCCAGTACTTC.

This clonotype was seen a few times. This chain links TRBV5-1 with TRBJ2-7, with D possibly being TRBD1 or TRBD2 (5 bases each). V lost 2 bases to trimming and J lost 6 bases, with 12 bases between them. The germline V gene encodes CDR1 SGHRS and CDR2 YFSETQ. The CDR3 has 13 residues. As DNA, the CDR3 is TGCGCCAGCAGCTTTGGGGGAAACAGCGAGCAGTACTTC. This gives the protein CASSFGGNSEQYF.

The genes are TRBV20-1 and TRBJ1-2; D not resolved. Germline assignment: CDR1 DFQATT and CDR2 SNEGSKA (reference sequence). The ends were cut back, 0 bases at V and 6 bases at J, with 8 bases in the middle. The CDR3 length is 12 residues. CDR3 region: CSARDLNDGYTF. Written as DNA, the CDR3 is TGCAGTGCTAGAGATCTAAATGATGGCTACACCTTC.

The chain uses TRBV10-3 and TRBJ2-1; 8 nucleotides line up with TRBD2. Germline V gene sequence: CDR1 ENHRY, CDR2 SYGVKD. The CDR3 is made up of 15 amino acids. V shed 6 bases and J 6 bases; nucleotides not matched to a gene: 10. The CDR3 sequence: CAIREGSGSLNEQFF. Here the CDR3 DNA reads TGTGCCATCAGGGAAGGGAGCGGGAGCCTCAATGAGCAGTTCTTC.

Written as DNA, the CDR3 is TGTGCCAGCAGCCAAGGCAGCGGGGGGGCCGTCCGCAAAAACATTCAGTACTTC. It encodes CASSQGSGGAVRKNIQYF. The chain has TRBV4-2 and TRBJ2-4, with 10 bases identical to TRBD2. The CDR3 length is 18 residues. V gave up 1 base and J gave up 3 bases; unmatched junction bases: 9. Per the germline V gene, CDR1 is LGHNA and CDR2 is YNFKEQ.

There are a few counts of this clonotype. The chain recombines TRBV2 with TRBJ2-7; D not resolved. V lost 6 bases to trimming and J lost 0 bases, with 12 bases between them. The CDR3 extends over 14 amino acids. CDR1 and CDR2 from the germline V gene are SNHLY and FYNNEI. CDR3: CASRTSGDSYEQYF. In DNA form, the CDR3 reads TGTGCCAGCAGAACCTCAGGTGACTCCTACGAGCAGTACTTC.

This clonotype was counted once. The V gene is TRBV3-1, the J gene TRBJ1-2; tentative D call: TRBD1 (5 bases). Looked up from germline, CDR1 is LGHDT and CDR2 is YNNKEL (reference sequence). This CDR3 region has 16 residues. V lost 0 bases, J lost 0 bases, and 11 bases lay in between. Here the CDR3 DNA reads TGTGCCAGCAGCCAAGATCACGGGGGGTCTAACTATGGCTACACCTTC. This sequence encodes CASSQDHGGSNYGYTF. Using reference TRBV3-1 and TRBJ1-2 for the parts outside the CDR3, the full variable domain is DTAVSQTPKYLVTQMGNDKSIKCEQNLGHDTMYWYKQDSKKFLKIMFSYNNKELIINETVPNRFSPKSPDKAHLNLHINSLELGDSAVYFCASSQDHGGSNYGYTFGSGTRLTVV.